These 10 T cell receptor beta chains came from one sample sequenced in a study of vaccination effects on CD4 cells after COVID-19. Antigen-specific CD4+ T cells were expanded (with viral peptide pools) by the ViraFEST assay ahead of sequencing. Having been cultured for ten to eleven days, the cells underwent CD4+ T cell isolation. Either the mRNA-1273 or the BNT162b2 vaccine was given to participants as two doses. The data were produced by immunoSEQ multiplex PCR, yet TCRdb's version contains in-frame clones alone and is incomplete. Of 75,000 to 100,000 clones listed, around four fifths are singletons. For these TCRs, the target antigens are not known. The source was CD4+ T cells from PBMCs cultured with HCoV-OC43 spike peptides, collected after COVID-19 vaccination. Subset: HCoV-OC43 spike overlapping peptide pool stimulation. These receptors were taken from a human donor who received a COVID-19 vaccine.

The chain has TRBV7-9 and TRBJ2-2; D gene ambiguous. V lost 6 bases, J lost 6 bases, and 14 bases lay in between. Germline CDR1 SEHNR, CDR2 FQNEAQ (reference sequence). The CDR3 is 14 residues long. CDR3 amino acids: CASRGDTKAGELFF. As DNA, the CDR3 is TGTGCCAGCAGGGGTGACACGAAGGCCGGGGAGCTGTTTTTT.

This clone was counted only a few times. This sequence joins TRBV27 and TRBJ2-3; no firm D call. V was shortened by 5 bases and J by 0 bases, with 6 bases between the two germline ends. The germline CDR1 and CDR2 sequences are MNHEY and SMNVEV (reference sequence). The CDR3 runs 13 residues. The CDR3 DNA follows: TGTGCCAGCAGTCGCCCTAGCACAGATACGCAGTATTTT. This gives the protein CASSRPSTDTQYF.

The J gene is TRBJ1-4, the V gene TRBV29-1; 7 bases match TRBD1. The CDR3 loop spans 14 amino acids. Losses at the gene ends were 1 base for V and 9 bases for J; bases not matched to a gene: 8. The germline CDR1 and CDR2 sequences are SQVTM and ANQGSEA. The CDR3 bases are TGCAGCGTTGAAGGACAGGGAGGAGGGAAAAAACTGTTTTTT. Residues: CSVEGQGGGKKLFF.

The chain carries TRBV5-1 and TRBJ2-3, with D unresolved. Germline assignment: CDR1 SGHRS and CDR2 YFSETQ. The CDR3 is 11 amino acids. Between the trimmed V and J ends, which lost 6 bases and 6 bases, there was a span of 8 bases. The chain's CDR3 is CASKLQDTQYF. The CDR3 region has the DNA TGCGCCAGCAAGCTTCAGGATACGCAGTATTTT.

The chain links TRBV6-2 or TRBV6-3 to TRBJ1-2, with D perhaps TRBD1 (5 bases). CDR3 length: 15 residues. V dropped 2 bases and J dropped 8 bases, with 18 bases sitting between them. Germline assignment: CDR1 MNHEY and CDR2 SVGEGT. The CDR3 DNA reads TGTGCCAGCAGTTACCTGGCAGGGCAAGGGGACGGCTACACCTTC. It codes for CASSYLAGQGDGYTF.

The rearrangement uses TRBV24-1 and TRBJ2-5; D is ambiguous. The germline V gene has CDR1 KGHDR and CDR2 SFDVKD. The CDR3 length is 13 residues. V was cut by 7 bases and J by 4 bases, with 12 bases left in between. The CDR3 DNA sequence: TGTGCCACCAGCCCCCGTTTGGGAGAGACCCAGTACTTC. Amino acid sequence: CATSPRLGETQYF.

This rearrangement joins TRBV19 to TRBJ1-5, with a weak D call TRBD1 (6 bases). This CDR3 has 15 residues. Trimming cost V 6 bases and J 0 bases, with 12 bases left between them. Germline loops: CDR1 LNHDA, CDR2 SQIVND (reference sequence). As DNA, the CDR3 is TGTGCCAGTAGGGAAAGGGGGAATAGCAATCAGCCCCAGCATTTT. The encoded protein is CASRERGNSNQPQHF.

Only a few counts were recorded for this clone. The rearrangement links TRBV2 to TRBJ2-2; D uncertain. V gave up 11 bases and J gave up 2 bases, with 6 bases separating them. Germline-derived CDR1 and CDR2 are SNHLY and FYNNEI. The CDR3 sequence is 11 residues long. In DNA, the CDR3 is TGTGCCGGTCTCAACACCGGGGAGCTGTTTTTT. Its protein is CAGLNTGELFF.

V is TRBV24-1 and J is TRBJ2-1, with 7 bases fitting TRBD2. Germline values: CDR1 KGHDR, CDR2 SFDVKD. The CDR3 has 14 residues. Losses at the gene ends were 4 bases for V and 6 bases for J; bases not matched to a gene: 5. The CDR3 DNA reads TGTGCCACCAGTGACCCCCGGACTAGCAATGAGCAGTTCTTC. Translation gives CATSDPRTSNEQFF.

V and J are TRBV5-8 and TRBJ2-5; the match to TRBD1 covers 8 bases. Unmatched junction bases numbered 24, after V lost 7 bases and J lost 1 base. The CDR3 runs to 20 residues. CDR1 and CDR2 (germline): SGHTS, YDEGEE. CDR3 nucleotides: TGTGCCAGCCCGAATGGCTGGGCAGGGGGCCGGGGGTCCTCCCAAGAGACCCAGTACTTC. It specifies CASPNGWAGGRGSSQETQYF.